This TCR beta chain was identified in a study of Tregs in tolerant kidney transplant recipients. Study-level points and caveats: Some patients' samples used different primers over time, so nucleotide sequences weren't comparable.

The germline V gene has CDR1 SGDLS and CDR2 YYNGEE. The germline V and J ends were trimmed by 3 bases and 1 base, with 22 bases remaining between them. This CDR3 is built from 19 residues. Using immunoSEQ multiplex PCR, the repertoire was profiled, and TCRdb retains in-frame clones only, with some absent. Here the sample spans some 50,000 clones, approximately 89% being singletons. On this clone: The target antigen is unknown.

Mixed chimerism was transient after nonmyeloablative marrow transplants from related graft donors. The rearrangement links TRBV9 to TRBJ2-2, with a possible D match to TRBD2 (7 bases). This TCR was recovered from a human patient who received a combined kidney and bone marrow transplant. A subset of T cells may come from the graft donor. The input for sequencing was CD8+ T cells from blood (PBMCs), taken 12 months after the transplant. The CDR3 coding sequence is TGTGCCAGCAGCGCGACTGTGGGGGGGGCAAGCCGGAACACCGGGGAGCTGTTTTTT. Its protein is CASSATVGGASRNTGELFF. Full variable domain (remainder filled in from reference TRBV9 and TRBJ2-2): DSGVTQTPKHLITATGQRVTLRCSPRSGDLSVYWYQQSLDQGLQFLIQYYNGEERAKGNILERFSAQQFPDLHSELNLSSLELGDSALYFCASSATVGGASRNTGELFFGEGSRLTVL.